The next 29 T cell receptor beta chains were all read from a single sample in a study of beta chain features in type 1 diabetes. No cognate antigen is known for these TCRs. Findings and limits, study-wide: Shortening that was moderate but significant affected the TCRB CDR3s of Type 1 diabetes patients in all four CD4+ subsets.

The isolated RNA, all of it, was reverse transcribed, so expressed TCRB transcripts were what got sequenced. Profiling relied on immunoSEQ multiplex PCR, and the TCRdb table lists in-frame clones only, not all of them. The table lists 85,000 to 110,000 clones, over 25% of them singletons. Sequences were obtained from central memory CD4+ T cells from blood. Receptor source: a woman aged 18-29 years with type 1 diabetes.

The CDR3 DNA sequence: TGCGGGACAGGGAACGAAAAACTGTTTTTT. This sequence encodes CGTGNEKLFF. The chain employs TRBV20-1 and TRBJ1-4; 9 nucleotides match TRBD1. Per the germline V gene, CDR1 is DFQATT and CDR2 is SNEGSKA (reference sequence). The CDR3 consists of 10 residues.

This clone was found a few times. This sequence joins TRBV18 and TRBJ2-5; weak D call: TRBD1 (6 bases). The germline gives CDR1 KGHSH, CDR2 LQKENI. The length of the CDR3 is 14 residues. With 6 bases removed from V and 1 base from J, the gap between germline ends came to 12 bases. The CDR3 sequence: CASSPWTAQETQYF. DNA for the CDR3: TGTGCCAGCTCGCCTTGGACAGCCCAAGAGACCCAGTACTTC.

The J gene is TRBJ2-3, the V gene TRBV5-6, with 9 positions matching TRBD1. V was clipped by 2 bases and J by 0 bases; unmatched bases: 7. The CDR3 has 17 amino acids. Germline V gene lookup returns CDR1 SGHDT and CDR2 YYEEEE. The CDR3 sequence is CASSLPGQGTSTDTQYF. The CDR3, as DNA: TGTGCCAGCAGCTTACCAGGACAGGGGACTAGCACAGATACGCAGTATTTT.

This clone was picked up a small number of times. This sequence joins TRBV30 and TRBJ2-3; TRBD1 agrees at 9 bases. V gave up 1 base and J gave up 3 bases; unmatched junction bases: 11. The length of the CDR3 is 17 residues. CDR1 and CDR2 from the germline V gene are GTSNPN and SVGIG (reference sequence). The chain's CDR3 is CAWSGQGTGTGTDTQYF. DNA of the CDR3: TGTGCCTGGAGTGGACAGGGCACCGGGACAGGGACAGATACGCAGTATTTT.

This chain uses TRBV7-2 with TRBJ2-3; tentative D call: TRBD2 (5 bases). The germline V gene encodes CDR1 SGHTA and CDR2 FQGNSA. This CDR3 region has 14 residues. V was trimmed by 2 bases and J by 2 bases, leaving 8 bases between them. CDR3 bases: TGTGCCAGCAGCTTAAATAGCGCCACAGATACGCAGTATTTT. It yields the protein CASSLNSATDTQYF.

The CDR3 sequence is CASSTSGNIQYF. The CDR3 nucleotides are TGTGCCAGCAGCACTTCCGGAAACATTCAGTACTTC. The gene calls are TRBV7-2 and TRBJ2-4; D uncertain. This CDR3 region has 12 residues. The germline V gene encodes CDR1 SGHTA and CDR2 FQGNSA. V gave up 5 bases and J gave up 6 bases, with 8 bases separating them.

This clone was detected a few times. The chain carries TRBV28 and TRBJ2-4, with TRBD2 matching over 11 bases. CDR1 and CDR2 from the germline V gene are MDHEN and SYDVKM. V dropped 7 bases and J dropped 5; count of bases not matched to a gene: 10. The CDR3 extends over 16 amino acids. Here the CDR3 DNA reads TGTGCCAGCAATTCTTTAGCGGGAGGGGACCAAAACATTCAGTACTTC. Amino acid sequence: CASNSLAGGDQNIQYF.

Only a few counts were recorded for this clone. V and J are TRBV19 and TRBJ2-3, with a weak D call TRBD1 (6 bases). The V and J ends lost 5 bases and 3 bases respectively, with 21 bases between them. The CDR3 runs to 17 residues. Germline CDR1 reads LNHDA; CDR2 reads SQIVND (reference sequence). CDR3 bases: TGTGCCAGTAGTCCACTACCACAGGGTGGATTGACAGATACGCAGTATTTT. This sequence encodes CASSPLPQGGLTDTQYF.

This clone was recorded a few times. The chain links TRBV11-3 to TRBJ2-7, with D possibly matching TRBD1 (6 bases). The CDR3 covers 13 residues. Germline V gene lookup returns CDR1 SGHNT and CDR2 YENEEA. V lost 3 bases and J lost 3, with 9 bases in between. The CDR3, as DNA: TGTGCCAGCAGCTTGGGACACCTCTACGAGCAGTACGTC. It encodes CASSLGHLYEQYV.

The chain has TRBV28 and TRBJ2-7, with D possibly TRBD1 on 6 matching bases. Germline CDR1 MDHEN, CDR2 SYDVKM. CDR3 size: 15 residues. V lost 5 bases, J lost 0 bases, and 14 bases lay in between. CDR3 residues: CASSPHRAYSYEQYF. CDR3 nucleotides: TGTGCCAGCAGTCCTCACAGGGCGTACTCCTACGAGCAGTACTTC.

The chain couples TRBV7-3 to TRBJ2-5; 7 bases align to TRBD1. The V gene's germline CDR1 is SGHTA and CDR2 FQGTGA. There are 15 residues in the CDR3. V lost 0 bases, J lost 5 bases, and 6 bases stayed unmatched. Here the CDR3 reads CASSLTGDRSETQYF. CDR3 nucleotides: TGTGCCAGCAGCTTAACGGGGGACAGATCGGAGACCCAGTACTTC.

The J gene is TRBJ2-6, the V gene TRBV5-1; D call uncertain. V dropped 4 bases and J dropped 0 bases, with 5 bases sitting between them. CDR1 is SGHRS, CDR2 YFSETQ, per germline. This CDR3 has 14 residues. The CDR3 region is CASSVSSGANVLTF. The CDR3 DNA reads TGCGCCAGCAGCGTCTCCTCTGGGGCCAACGTCCTGACTTTC.

This clone was detected only a few times. The chain combines TRBV7-3 with TRBJ2-5; a possible D gene is TRBD1 (6 bases). This CDR3 contains 16 residues. The V end lost 1 base, the J end lost 2 bases, and 14 bases lay between the germline ends. Germline values: CDR1 SGHTA, CDR2 FQGTGA. The CDR3 region is CASSLRAGVGQETQYF. The CDR3 coding sequence is TGTGCCAGCAGCTTAAGGGCAGGGGTGGGTCAAGAGACCCAGTACTTC. Using reference TRBV7-3 and TRBJ2-5 for the parts outside the CDR3, the full variable domain is GAGVSQTPSNKVTEKGKYVELRCDPISGHTALYWYRQSLGQGPEFLIYFQGTGAADDSGLPNDRFFAVRPEGSVSTLKIQRTERGDSAVYLCASSLRAGVGQETQYFGPGTRLLVL.

This clone was seen more than once but under ten times. This CDR3 is also generated by other DNA sequences in the sample. This rearrangement joins TRBV7-9 to TRBJ2-5, with 9 bases that match TRBD1. This CDR3 region has 13 residues. V lost 5 bases to trimming and J lost 4 bases; unmatched junction nucleotides: 2. Germline V gives CDR1 SEHNR, CDR2 FQNEAQ (reference sequence). The CDR3 protein is CASSLGQGETQYF. CDR3 bases: TGTGCCAGCAGCCTGGGACAGGGAGAGACCCAGTACTTC.

This clone was seen a handful of times. J is TRBJ2-4 and V is TRBV7-2; D ambiguous. In germline, CDR1 is SGHTA, CDR2 FQGNSA. V was shortened by 3 bases and J by 8 bases, with 11 bases between the two germline ends. CDR3 length: 13 amino acids. The CDR3 DNA reads as TGTGCCAGCAGCTTCCAAAGTGAGGACATTCAGTACTTC. It encodes CASSFQSEDIQYF.

V usage is TRBV7-2 and J usage is TRBJ1-5; no reliable D call. V was pared by 2 bases and J by 4 bases, with 6 bases between. The CDR3 spans 13 residues. Germline CDR1 and CDR2: SGHTA and FQGNSA. In nucleotides, the CDR3 is TGTGCCAGCAGCTTACGTCGGAATCAGCCCCAGCATTTT. This gives the protein CASSLRRNQPQHF.

The chain couples TRBV5-1 to TRBJ2-2; 8 bases are a match to TRBD2. The CDR3 is 14 residues long. The J segment lost 0 bases and the V segment lost 6 bases, leaving 1 base of the junction unmatched. CDR1 SGHRS and CDR2 YFSETQ come from the germline V gene. CDR3 protein: CASKGLANTGELFF. For the CDR3, the DNA is TGCGCCAGCAAGGGACTAGCGAACACCGGGGAGCTGTTTTTT.

The rearrangement uses TRBV28 and TRBJ2-7; D remains ambiguous. The germline V and J ends were trimmed by 6 bases and 3 bases, with 12 bases remaining between them. The CDR3 totals 13 residues. CDR1 is MDHEN and CDR2 is SYDVKM in the germline V gene. CDR3 nucleotides: TGTGCCAGCAGCCAACTTGAACTCTACGAGCAGTACTTC. It is translated as CASSQLELYEQYF.

V and J are TRBV5-1 and TRBJ1-1; 7 nucleotides line up with TRBD1. Germline loops: CDR1 SGHRS, CDR2 YFSETQ. The CDR3 is 14 residues long. V dropped 3 bases and J dropped 7; count of bases not matched to a gene: 9. CDR3 region: CASSWGQPDVEAFF. DNA for the CDR3: TGCGCCAGCAGCTGGGGACAGCCCGACGTTGAAGCTTTCTTT.

The chain has TRBV6-5 and TRBJ2-1; the D gene is possibly TRBD1 (6 bases). Trimming took 6 bases from V and 7 from J, leaving 16 bases between them. The germline gives CDR1 MNHEY, CDR2 SVGAGI. CDR3 length equals 14 residues. The CDR3, as DNA: TGTGCCAGCAGGAGTAAGGGGGAGCGGAATGAGCAGTTCTTC. It specifies CASRSKGERNEQFF.

This clone was observed a few times. The chain recombines TRBV27 with TRBJ1-2, with D perhaps matching TRBD1 (6 bases). Germline CDR1 reads MNHEY; CDR2 reads SMNVEV (reference sequence). V dropped 3 bases and J dropped 4 bases, with 9 bases sitting between them. This CDR3 is 13 amino acids long. CDR3 nucleotides: TGTGCCAGCAGTTTTACAGGGACCTATGGCTACACCTTC. It codes for CASSFTGTYGYTF.

The rearrangement links TRBV6-1 to TRBJ1-1; D is unclear. The germline V gene has CDR1 MNHNS and CDR2 SASEGT. V lost 4 bases and J 8 bases, leaving 11 bases between the germline ends. The CDR3 has 12 amino acids. The CDR3 spells CASSGGVAEAFF. The CDR3 DNA is TGTGCCAGCAGTGGAGGAGTGGCGGAAGCTTTCTTT.

This clone has only a few counts. The rearrangement joins TRBV6-5 to TRBJ1-2, with unresolved D. Trimming stripped 1 base from V and 5 bases from J, with 5 bases between. The CDR3 is made up of 12 amino acids. Germline V CDR1 and CDR2: MNHEY, SVGAGI. CDR3 residues: CASSYFEYGYTF. Here the CDR3 DNA reads TGTGCCAGCAGTTACTTCGAGTATGGCTACACCTTC.

This rearrangement joins TRBV6-5 to TRBJ2-3; 12 bases fit TRBD2. V shed 10 bases and J 7 bases; nucleotides not matched to a gene: 6. This CDR3 has 13 amino acids. Germline V CDR1 and CDR2: MNHEY, SVGAGI. In DNA form, the CDR3 reads TGTGCCACCGGGACTAGCGGGCCGAATACGCAGTATTTT. Its translation: CATGTSGPNTQYF.

This clone was counted between two and nine times. This chain uses TRBV6-6 with TRBJ2-5; TRBD2 might be the D (5 bases). The V end lost 4 bases, the J end lost 4 bases, and 10 bases lay between the germline ends. The CDR3 spans 13 residues. Looked up from germline, CDR1 is MNHNY and CDR2 is SVGAGI (reference sequence). CDR3 sequence (DNA): TGTGCCAGCAGTTCCCCGGGGAGAGAGACCCAGTACTTC. Translated: CASSSPGRETQYF.

This chain links TRBV30 with TRBJ2-3, with 8 bases fitting TRBD1. The CDR3 spans 14 residues. Trimming took 7 bases from V and 3 from J; bases not matched to a gene: 9. CDR1 and CDR2 (germline): GTSNPN, SVGIG (reference sequence). The CDR3 is CAYARGRGTDTQYF. In DNA, the CDR3 is TGTGCCTACGCCAGGGGGCGAGGGACAGATACGCAGTATTTT.

The chain uses TRBV5-6 and TRBJ2-1; possible D gene TRBD2, 6 bases. V lost 4 bases and J 5 bases, leaving 19 bases between the germline ends. The CDR3 consists of 16 residues. Germline V lookup: CDR1 SGHDT, CDR2 YYEEEE. The CDR3 reads CASSPRDWERDNEQFF. The CDR3 coding sequence is TGTGCCAGCAGCCCTAGGGACTGGGAAAGAGACAATGAGCAGTTCTTC.

This clone was found a few times. The chain is built from TRBV9 and TRBJ2-5, with D possibly being TRBD1 (6 bases). Trimming removed 7 bases from V and 0 bases from J, with 22 bases in between. The CDR3 totals 17 residues. Germline V gene data show CDR1 as SGDLS and CDR2 as YYNGEE. The CDR3 sequence is CASQRGNAQTYQETQYF. The CDR3 nucleotides read TGTGCCAGCCAGAGGGGGAATGCCCAAACTTACCAAGAGACCCAGTACTTC.

This chain joins TRBV6-5 and TRBJ2-3; 9 bases fit TRBD1. Per germline, CDR1 MNHEY and CDR2 SVGAGI. This CDR3 region has 15 residues. The trim removed 4 bases at V and 2 bases at J, leaving 4 bases unmatched. CDR3 coding DNA: TGTGCCAGCAGTTTACAGGGGGCGGCCACAGATACGCAGTATTTT. Its protein product is CASSLQGAATDTQYF.